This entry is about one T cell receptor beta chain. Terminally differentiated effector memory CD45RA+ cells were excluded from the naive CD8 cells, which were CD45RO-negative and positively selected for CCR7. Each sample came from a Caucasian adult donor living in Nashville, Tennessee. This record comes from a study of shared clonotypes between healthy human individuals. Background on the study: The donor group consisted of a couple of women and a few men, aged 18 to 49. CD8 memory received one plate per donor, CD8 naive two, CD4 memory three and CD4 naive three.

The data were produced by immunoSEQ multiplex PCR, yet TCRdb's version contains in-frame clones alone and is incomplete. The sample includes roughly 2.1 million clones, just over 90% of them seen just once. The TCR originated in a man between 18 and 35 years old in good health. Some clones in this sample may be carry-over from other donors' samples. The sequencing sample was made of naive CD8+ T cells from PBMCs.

In DNA form, the CDR3 reads TGTGCCAGCAGCGAGGGACAGGGGAGCTCCTACGAGCAGTACTTC. Translated, it gives CASSEGQGSSYEQYF. The rearrangement uses TRBV9 and TRBJ2-7; 10 positions agree with TRBD1. The V and J ends lost 3 bases and 0 bases, in that order; junction bases with no gene match: 3. The CDR3 has 15 amino acids. Germline assignment: CDR1 SGDLS and CDR2 YYNGEE.